The entry below describes one T cell receptor (beta chain). The data stem from a study of T cells in Graves' hyperthyroidism and ophthalmopathy. Lactation, pregnancy, other autoimmune disease or uncontrolled infection led to exclusion of patients. The CDR3 totals 15 residues. V was pared by 6 bases and J by 0 bases, with 12 bases between. Germline lookup yields CDR1 SGHTA and CDR2 FQGNSA. The CDR3 regions of TCR beta were amplified from RNA transcripts. HTBI primers were the set used in a first-round RT-PCR of the TCR CDR3. TCRdb re-derived calls from the multiplex PCR reads in MiXCR, one entry per CDR3 protein. Of approximately 510,000 distinct CDR3 sequences listed, 46% are singletons.

The chain couples TRBV7-2 to TRBJ1-5; D unclear. The sequence was collected from an adult woman with Graves' disease, either hyperthyroidism or ophthalmopathy (not recorded which). Sequencing was done on a sample of peripheral blood or thyroid tissue (not recorded which). CDR3 sequence: CASRDQSLSNQPQHF. CDR3 nucleotide sequence: TGTGCCAGCAGGGATCAAAGTCTTAGCAATCAGCCCCAGCATTTT.